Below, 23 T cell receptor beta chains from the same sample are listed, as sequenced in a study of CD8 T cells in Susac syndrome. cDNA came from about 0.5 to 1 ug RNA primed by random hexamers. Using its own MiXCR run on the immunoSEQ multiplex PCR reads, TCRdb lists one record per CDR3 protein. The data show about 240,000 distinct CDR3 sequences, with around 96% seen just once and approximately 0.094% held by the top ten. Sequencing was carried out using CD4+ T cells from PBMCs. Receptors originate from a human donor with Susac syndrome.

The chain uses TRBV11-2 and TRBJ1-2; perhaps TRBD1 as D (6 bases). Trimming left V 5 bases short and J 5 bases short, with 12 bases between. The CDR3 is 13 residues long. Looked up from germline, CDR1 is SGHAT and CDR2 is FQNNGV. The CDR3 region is CASSADSQYGYTF. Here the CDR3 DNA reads TGTGCCAGCAGCGCGGACAGTCAATATGGCTACACCTTC. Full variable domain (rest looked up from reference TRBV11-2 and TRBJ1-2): EAGVAQSPRYKIIEKRQSVAFWCNPISGHATLYWYQQILGQGPKLLIQFQNNGVVDDSQLPKDRFSAERLKGVDSTLKIQPAKLEDSAVYLCASSADSQYGYTFGSGTRLTVV.

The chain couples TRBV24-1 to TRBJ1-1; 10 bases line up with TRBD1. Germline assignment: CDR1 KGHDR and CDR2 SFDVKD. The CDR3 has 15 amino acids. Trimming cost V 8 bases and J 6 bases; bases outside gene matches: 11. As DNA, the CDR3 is TGTGCCACCATAAGAACAGGACAGGGGGGAGCTGAAGCTTTCTTT. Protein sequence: CATIRTGQGGAEAFF.

The CDR3 bases are TGCGCCAGCAGCCCGAAGATAGAACGGAACGAGCAGTACTTC. Its protein product is CASSPKIERNEQYF. The chain has TRBV4-1 and TRBJ2-7; D is undetermined. Trimming pared 4 bases from V and 5 bases from J, leaving 15 bases between. The germline CDR1 and CDR2 sequences are MGHRA and YSYEKL. The CDR3 is 14 residues long.

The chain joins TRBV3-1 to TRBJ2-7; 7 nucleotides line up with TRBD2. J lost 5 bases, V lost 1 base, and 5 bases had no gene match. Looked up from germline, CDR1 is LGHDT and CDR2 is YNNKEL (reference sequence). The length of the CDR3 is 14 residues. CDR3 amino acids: CASSQGPTSDEQYF. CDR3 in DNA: TGTGCCAGCAGCCAAGGTCCAACTAGCGACGAGCAGTACTTC.

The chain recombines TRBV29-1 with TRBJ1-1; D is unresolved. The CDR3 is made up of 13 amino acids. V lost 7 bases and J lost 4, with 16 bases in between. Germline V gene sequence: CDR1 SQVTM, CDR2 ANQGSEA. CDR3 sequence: CSAPTQYSTEAFF. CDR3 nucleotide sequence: TGCAGCGCCCCGACTCAATACAGCACTGAAGCTTTCTTT.

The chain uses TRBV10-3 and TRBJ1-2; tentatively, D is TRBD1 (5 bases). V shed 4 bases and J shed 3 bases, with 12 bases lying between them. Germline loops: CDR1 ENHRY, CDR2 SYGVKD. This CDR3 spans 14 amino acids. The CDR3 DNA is TGTGCCATCAGTGGACAGACCGGGGACTATGGCTACACCTTC. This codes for CAISGQTGDYGYTF.

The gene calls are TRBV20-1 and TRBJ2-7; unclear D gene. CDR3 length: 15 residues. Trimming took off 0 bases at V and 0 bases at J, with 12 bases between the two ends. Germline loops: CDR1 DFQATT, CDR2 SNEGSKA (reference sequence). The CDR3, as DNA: TGCAGTGCTAGAGATTTTCTGGGGATCTCCTACGAGCAGTACTTC. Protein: CSARDFLGISYEQYF.

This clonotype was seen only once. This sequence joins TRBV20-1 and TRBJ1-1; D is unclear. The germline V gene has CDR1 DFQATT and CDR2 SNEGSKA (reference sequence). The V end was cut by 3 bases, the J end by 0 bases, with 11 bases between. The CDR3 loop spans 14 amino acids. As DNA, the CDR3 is TGCAGTGCTAGGTTACTTGAGATGAACACTGAAGCTTTCTTT. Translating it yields CSARLLEMNTEAFF.

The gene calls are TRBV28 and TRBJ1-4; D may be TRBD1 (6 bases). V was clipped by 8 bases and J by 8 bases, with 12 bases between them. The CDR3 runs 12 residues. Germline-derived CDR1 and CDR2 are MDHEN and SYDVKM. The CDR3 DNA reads TGTGCCAGCGGAACAGGGAGGGAAAAACTGTTTTTT. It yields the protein CASGTGREKLFF.

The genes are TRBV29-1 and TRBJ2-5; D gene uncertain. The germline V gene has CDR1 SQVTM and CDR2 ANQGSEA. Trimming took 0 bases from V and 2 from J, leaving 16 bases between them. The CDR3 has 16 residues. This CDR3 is CSVEELRKNRQETQYF. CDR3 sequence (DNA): TGCAGCGTTGAAGAGCTTCGGAAAAACCGACAAGAGACCCAGTACTTC.

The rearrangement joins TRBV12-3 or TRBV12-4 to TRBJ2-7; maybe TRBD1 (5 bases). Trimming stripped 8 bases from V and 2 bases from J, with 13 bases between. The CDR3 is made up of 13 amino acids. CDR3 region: CASSPRVAYEQYF. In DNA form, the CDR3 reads TGTGCCAGCTCGCCCAGGGTCGCCTACGAGCAGTACTTC.

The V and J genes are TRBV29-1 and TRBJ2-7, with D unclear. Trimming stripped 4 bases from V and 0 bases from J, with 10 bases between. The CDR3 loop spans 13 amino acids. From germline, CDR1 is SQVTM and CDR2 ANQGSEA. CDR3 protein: CSVVPRPSYEQYF. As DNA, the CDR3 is TGCAGCGTTGTGCCCAGACCCTCCTACGAGCAGTACTTC.

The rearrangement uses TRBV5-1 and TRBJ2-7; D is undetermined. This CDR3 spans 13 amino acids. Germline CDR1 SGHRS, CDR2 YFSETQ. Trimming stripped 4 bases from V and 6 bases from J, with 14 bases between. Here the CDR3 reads CASSKDDRLEQYF. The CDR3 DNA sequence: TGCGCCAGCAGCAAGGATGACCGGCTCGAGCAGTACTTC.

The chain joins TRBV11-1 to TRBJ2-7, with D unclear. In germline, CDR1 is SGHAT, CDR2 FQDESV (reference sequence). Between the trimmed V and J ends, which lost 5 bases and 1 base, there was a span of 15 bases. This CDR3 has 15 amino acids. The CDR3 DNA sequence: TGTGCCAGCAGCCCCTCGCTGGGTAGTTCCTACGAGCAGTACTTC. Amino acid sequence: CASSPSLGSSYEQYF.

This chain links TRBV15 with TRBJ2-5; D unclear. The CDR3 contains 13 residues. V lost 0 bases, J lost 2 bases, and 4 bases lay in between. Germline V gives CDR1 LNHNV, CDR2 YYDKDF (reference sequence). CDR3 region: CATSRDPQETQYF. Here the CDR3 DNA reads TGTGCCACCAGCAGAGACCCGCAAGAGACCCAGTACTTC.

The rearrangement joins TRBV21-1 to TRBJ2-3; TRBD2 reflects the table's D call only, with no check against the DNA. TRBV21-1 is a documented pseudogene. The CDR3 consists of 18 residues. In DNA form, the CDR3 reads TGTGCCAGCAGCCCCGGAGTCGCGGGAGGGCCAATACACTATACGCAGTATTTT. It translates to CASSPGVAGGPIHYTQYF.

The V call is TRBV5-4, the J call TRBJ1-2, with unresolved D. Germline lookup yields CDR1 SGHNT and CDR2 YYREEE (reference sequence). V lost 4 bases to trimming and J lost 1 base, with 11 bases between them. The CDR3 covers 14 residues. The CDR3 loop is CASSPGRYNYGYTF. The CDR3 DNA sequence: TGTGCCAGCAGCCCCGGGCGGTATAACTATGGCTACACCTTC.

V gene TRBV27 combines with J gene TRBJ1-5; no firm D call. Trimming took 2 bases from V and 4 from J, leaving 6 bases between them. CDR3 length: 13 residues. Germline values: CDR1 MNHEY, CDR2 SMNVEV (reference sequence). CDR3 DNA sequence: TGTGCCAGCAGTTTACGGGTGAATCAGCCCCAGCATTTT. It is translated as CASSLRVNQPQHF.

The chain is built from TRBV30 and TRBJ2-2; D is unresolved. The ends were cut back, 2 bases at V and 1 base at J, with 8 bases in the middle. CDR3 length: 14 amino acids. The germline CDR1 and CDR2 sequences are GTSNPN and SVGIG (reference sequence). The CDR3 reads CAWSRKGNTGELFF. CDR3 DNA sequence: TGTGCCTGGAGTCGTAAGGGGAACACCGGGGAGCTGTTTTTT.

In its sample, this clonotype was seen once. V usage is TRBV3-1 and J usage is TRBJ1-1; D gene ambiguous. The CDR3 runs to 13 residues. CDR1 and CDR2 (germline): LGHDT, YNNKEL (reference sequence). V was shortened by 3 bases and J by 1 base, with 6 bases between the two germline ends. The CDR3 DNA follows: TGTGCCAGCAGCCAGCTTACGAACACTGAAGCTTTCTTT. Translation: CASSQLTNTEAFF.

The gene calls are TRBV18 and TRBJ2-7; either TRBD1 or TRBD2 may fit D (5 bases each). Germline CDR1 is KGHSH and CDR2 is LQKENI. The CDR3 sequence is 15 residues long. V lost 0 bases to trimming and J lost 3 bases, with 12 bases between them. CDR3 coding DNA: TGTGCCAGCTCACCACCGTCAAGGGGAGACTACGAGCAGTACTTC. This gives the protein CASSPPSRGDYEQYF. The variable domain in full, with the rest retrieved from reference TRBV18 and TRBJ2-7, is NAGVMQNPRHLVRRRGQEARLRCSPMKGHSHVYWYRQLPEEGLKFMVYLQKENIIDESGMPKERFSAEFPKEGPSILRIQQVVRGDSAAYFCASSPPSRGDYEQYFGPGTRLTVT.

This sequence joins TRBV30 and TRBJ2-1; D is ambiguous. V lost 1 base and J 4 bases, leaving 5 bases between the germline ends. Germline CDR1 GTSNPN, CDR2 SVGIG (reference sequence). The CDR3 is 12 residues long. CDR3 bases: TGTGCCTGGAGTGGCTATTACAATGAGCAGTTCTTC. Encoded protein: CAWSGYYNEQFF.

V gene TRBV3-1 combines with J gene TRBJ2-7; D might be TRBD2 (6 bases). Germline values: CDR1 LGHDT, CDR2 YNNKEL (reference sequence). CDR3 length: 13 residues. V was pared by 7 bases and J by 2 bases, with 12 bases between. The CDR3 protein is CASTVSGTYEQYF. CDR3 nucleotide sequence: TGTGCCAGCACCGTTAGCGGCACCTACGAGCAGTACTTC.